This record concerns one T cell receptor beta chain sequence. This clone's antigen is unknown. Within one base of it there is no much larger clone, and no base qualities were kept. The trim is 1 base for V and 0 bases for J, with a gap of 10 bases between the germline ends. Measured from the cysteine to the phenylalanine, the CDR3 is 16 residues long. Only the CDR3 DNA is retained, 48 bases long and in frame from the first base. Via the germline V gene, CDR1 is MDHEN and CDR2 SYDVKM. This sample is part of a study of CD8 T cells in Susac syndrome (dated by TCRdb to between 2018 and 2021). Background for the entire study: Repertoire sequencing was used to test whether CD8+ T cell activation and differentiation in Susac syndrome was antigen driven. The study compared CD8+ T cell repertoire clonality among roughly 12 healthy donors, around 14 Susac syndrome patients and about 16 multiple sclerosis patients. What the authors observed across the whole study: The number of individuals in the TCR sequencing and HLA analysis was recognized as being relatively small.

High-throughput TCR beta sequencing profiled peripheral blood CD8+ and CD4+ T cells from healthy donors, Susac syndrome patients and multiple sclerosis patients. The multiple sclerosis controls were treatment-naive patients who had stable or active relapsing-remitting disease and met the revised McDonald criteria. CD8+ TEMRA cells were enriched by FACS, while bulk CD8+ and CD4+ T cells were purified by magnetic negative isolation. Blood was drawn into EDTA tubes, processed within 24 hours, and PBMCs were isolated by density gradient centrifugation. PBMCs destined for TCR sequencing were cryopreserved in liquid nitrogen and later thawed in a 37 °C water bath. A purity of at least 90% was achieved for sorted or isolated CD4+, CD8+ and CD8+ TEMRA cells. RNA was extracted with the RNeasy kit and roughly 0.5 to 1 ug was reverse transcribed using random hexamers. TCR beta CDR3 regions were amplified with the immunoSEQ multiplex PCR assay covering 54 Vbeta and 13 Jbeta segments. Bias from PCR amplification was corrected by using a synthetic template baseline for primer optimization and for computational correction. On the study's bioinformatics: Reads were assigned to V, D and J genes according to IMGT and analyzed in immunoSEQ Analyzer, with only productive sequences retained. Clonality was computed as one minus Shannon entropy normalized by log2 of the number of productive unique sequences. For each patient and control, public and private clones were evaluated among the 100 most prevalent clones. Susac-specific clones were defined as absent from healthy and MS cohorts, around 970 published viral clones and other ImmuneACCESS disease sequences. TCRdb reprocessed the public reads (quality trimming at Q25 with fastp, clone calling with MiXCR) and kept in-frame beta chains. Every distinct CDR3 protein forms one entry, paired with its most common genes and DNA. TCRdb's processing, not the authors' own work, is the source of the V and J calls. This sample comprises 250,000 to 350,000 distinct CDR3 sequences, about 88% of them detected only once. The ten largest account for approximately 0.12% of the sample.

Here the chain combines TRBV28 and TRBJ2-1; TRBD2 might be the D gene, on 6 matching bases. Sequencing was performed on CD8+ T cells from PBMCs. The receptor was isolated from a human donor with multiple sclerosis. CDR3 region: CASSLLAGSSYNEQFF. The DNA is TGTGCCAGCAGTTTATTGGCGGGAAGCTCCTACAATGAGCAGTTCTTC.